The 25 T cell receptor beta chains below were found in one sample sequenced in a study of a mutant IDH1 vaccine in newly diagnosed glioma. No antigens are known for them. Assay: immunoSEQ multiplex PCR; the TCRdb copy retains only in-frame clones and omits some. The repertoire holds about 33,000 clones, with 80% as singletons. The time point here: week 35, safety follow-up. In every dose of vaccine, 300 ug of mutant IDH1 20-mer peptide was given alongside topical imiquimod. The sample was PBMCs, taken from a glioma patient whose treatment included an IDH1 peptide vaccine. These receptors came from a man aged 40-55 years with glioma. Some clones in this sample may be carry-over from other donors' samples.

This sequence joins TRBV7-2 and TRBJ1-1; possible D gene TRBD1, 5 bases. The CDR3 is 11 residues long. Trimming took 2 bases from V and 8 from J, leaving 6 bases between them. Germline values: CDR1 SGHTA, CDR2 FQGNSA. In nucleotides, the CDR3 is TGTGCCAGCAGCTTACACAGGGAAGCTTTCTTT. Translated, it gives CASSLHREAFF. The variable domain in full, with the rest retrieved from reference TRBV7-2 and TRBJ1-1, is GAGVSQSPSNKVTEKGKDVELRCDPISGHTALYWYRQSLGQGLEFLIYFQGNSAPDKSGLPSDRFSAERTGGSVSTLTIQRTQQEDSAVYLCASSLHREAFFGQGTRLTVV.

This chain uses TRBV6-5 with TRBJ2-7; D is unresolved. The CDR3 is made up of 14 amino acids. V was shortened by 2 bases and J by 2 bases, with 10 bases between the two germline ends. The germline gives CDR1 MNHEY, CDR2 SVGAGI. The CDR3 region has the DNA TGTGCCAGCAGTTACAAGGAAGGCACCTACGAGCAGTACTTC. This sequence encodes CASSYKEGTYEQYF.

The gene calls are TRBV13 and TRBJ2-7; possibly TRBD2 for D (6 bases). The CDR3 is 15 residues long. CDR1 and CDR2 from the germline V gene are PRHDT and FYEKMQ (reference sequence). V shed 5 bases and J shed 3 bases, with 17 bases lying between them. CDR3 in DNA: TGTGCCAGCAGCCTGGGACGGGGAGGATTCTACGAGCAGTACTTC. This encodes CASSLGRGGFYEQYF. Looking up the rest from reference TRBV13 and TRBJ2-7 gives the full variable domain: AAGVIQSPRHLIKEKRETATLKCYPIPRHDTVYWYQQGPGQDPQFLISFYEKMQSDKGSIPDRFSAQQFSDYHSELNMSSLELGDSALYFCASSLGRGGFYEQYFGPGTRLTVT.

The CDR3 loop reads CASSVGHGGYEQYF. CDR3 DNA: TGTGCCAGCAGCGTAGGGCATGGGGGGTACGAGCAGTACTTC. V usage is TRBV9 and J usage is TRBJ2-7, with D perhaps TRBD2 (6 bases). V lost 0 bases, J lost 4 bases, and 11 bases lay in between. The CDR3 extends over 14 amino acids. Germline loops: CDR1 SGDLS, CDR2 YYNGEE.

The chain is built from TRBV6-5 and TRBJ1-5, with a tentative D call TRBD1 (6 bases). CDR1 is MNHEY and CDR2 is SVGAGI in the germline V gene. CDR3 length equals 14 residues. V lost 5 bases to trimming and J lost 3 bases, with 11 bases between them. The CDR3 loop is CASSKQGTNQPQHF. The DNA of the CDR3 is TGTGCCAGCAGTAAACAGGGTACCAATCAGCCCCAGCATTTT.

This rearrangement joins TRBV18 to TRBJ2-5; D possibly corresponds to TRBD2 (6 bases). The V and J ends lost 6 bases and 5 bases respectively, with 13 bases between them. The germline V gene has CDR1 KGHSH and CDR2 LQKENI. This CDR3 is 13 amino acids long. The CDR3 coding sequence is TGTGCCAGCTCCCCCTCGGGGGTGGAGACCCAGTACTTC. Translating gives CASSPSGVETQYF. Based on the CDR3 plus reference TRBV18 and TRBJ2-5, the full variable domain is NAGVMQNPRHLVRRRGQEARLRCSPMKGHSHVYWYRQLPEEGLKFMVYLQKENIIDESGMPKERFSAEFPKEGPSILRIQQVVRGDSAAYFCASSPSGVETQYFGPGTRLLVL.

The table lists this clone with a few counts. This sequence joins TRBV28 and TRBJ1-6, with D possibly matching TRBD1 (5 bases). The ends were cut back, 6 bases at V and 10 bases at J, with 16 bases in the middle. CDR3 length: 14 residues. Germline CDR1 and CDR2: MDHEN and SYDVKM. The CDR3, as DNA: TGTGCCAGCAGCCCCGGGACGGAGGGATCACCCCTCCACTTT. Translation gives CASSPGTEGSPLHF.

This clone has just a few counts. The chain uses TRBV6-5 and TRBJ1-2, with D perhaps matching TRBD1 (5 bases). V lost 6 bases and J 3 bases, leaving 14 bases between the germline ends. The CDR3 extends over 14 amino acids. CDR1 is MNHEY and CDR2 is SVGAGI in the germline V gene. CDR3 DNA: TGTGCCAGCAGGGAGCCCGGGGGTGACTATGGCTACACCTTC. Translation: CASREPGGDYGYTF.

The chain carries TRBV6-1 and TRBJ1-3; D perhaps matches TRBD1 (6 bases). Between the trimmed V and J ends, which lost 3 bases and 7 bases, there was a span of 19 bases. This CDR3 comprises 16 residues. CDR1 is MNHNS and CDR2 is SASEGT in the germline V gene. As DNA, the CDR3 is TGTGCCAGCAGTGAGTCCATGGGGGCGTCCGGGAACACCATATATTTT. This translates into CASSESMGASGNTIYF.

J is TRBJ1-2 and V is TRBV25-1, with D possibly being TRBD1 (6 bases). Germline CDR1 MGHDK, CDR2 SYGVNS. The CDR3 extends over 12 amino acids. The germline V and J ends were trimmed by 9 bases and 2 bases, with 10 bases remaining between them. CDR3 bases: TGTGCCAGTGCGGGGGGCAACTATGGCTACACCTTC. Its protein is CASAGGNYGYTF.

V is TRBV4-2 and J is TRBJ1-5; TRBD1 agrees at 9 bases. V lost 5 bases to trimming and J lost 0 bases; unmatched junction nucleotides: 5. CDR1 is LGHNA, CDR2 YNFKEQ, per germline. The CDR3 has 16 amino acids. CDR3 bases: TGTGCCAGCAGCGGACAGGGGTTTGATAGCAATCAGCCCCAGCATTTT. Amino acids: CASSGQGFDSNQPQHF.

The chain carries TRBV27 and TRBJ1-5; D gene uncertain. The CDR3 is 15 residues long. V shed 4 bases and J shed 0 bases, with 10 bases lying between them. The germline V gene encodes CDR1 MNHEY and CDR2 SMNVEV (reference sequence). The CDR3 is CASSSGIYSNQPQHF. CDR3 bases: TGTGCCAGCAGTTCCGGGATTTATAGCAATCAGCCCCAGCATTTT.

The gene calls are TRBV2 and TRBJ2-1; 9 bases fit TRBD1. In germline, CDR1 is SNHLY, CDR2 FYNNEI. Trimming cost V 7 bases and J 5 bases; bases outside gene matches: 3. This CDR3 contains 13 residues. CDR3 in amino acids: CASKGTGNNEQFF. The CDR3 nucleotides are TGTGCCAGCAAAGGGACAGGGAACAATGAGCAGTTCTTC.

In its sample, this clone was seen once. CDR3 amino acids: CSPHRGRRDYEQYF. CDR3 sequence (DNA): TGCAGCCCCCACAGGGGGCGAAGGGACTACGAGCAGTACTTC. The V call is TRBV29-1, the J call TRBJ2-7, with 9 positions matching TRBD1. Germline V CDR1 and CDR2: SQVTM, ANQGSEA. Germline trimming cut 8 bases from V and 3 bases from J; bases unmatched to any gene: 11. This CDR3 spans 14 amino acids.

This clone was detected once. The chain uses TRBV2 and TRBJ2-6; no clear D. The CDR3 is made up of 16 amino acids. Germline values: CDR1 SNHLY, CDR2 FYNNEI. Trimming removed 3 bases from V and 3 bases from J, with 12 bases in between. The CDR3 spells CASSDRRSDGANVLTF. CDR3 bases: TGTGCCAGCAGTGATCGAAGAAGTGATGGGGCCAACGTCCTGACTTTC.

The J gene is TRBJ1-2, the V gene TRBV19, with D tentatively TRBD1 (5 bases). V shed 3 bases and J shed 4 bases, with 18 bases lying between them. The CDR3 has 16 amino acids. CDR1 and CDR2 from the germline V gene are LNHDA and SQIVND (reference sequence). CDR3 nucleotides: TGTGCCAGTAGTATCGTCCCCCAGCCGAGGGGCTATGGCTACACCTTC. Encoded protein: CASSIVPQPRGYGYTF.

Here the CDR3 reads CASSSAGTSGTYEQYF. DNA for the CDR3: TGCGCCAGCAGCAGCGCCGGGACTAGCGGGACGTACGAGCAGTACTTC. The chain is built from TRBV5-1 and TRBJ2-7; TRBD2 aligns across 13 bases. The germline V gene encodes CDR1 SGHRS and CDR2 YFSETQ. The CDR3 is 16 residues long. V shed 4 bases and J 4 bases; nucleotides not matched to a gene: 8.

This clone was recorded only once. The chain carries TRBV5-1 and TRBJ2-7, with D unresolved. The germline V gene encodes CDR1 SGHRS and CDR2 YFSETQ. The CDR3 runs 13 residues. Trimming stripped 4 bases from V and 3 bases from J, with 11 bases between. The DNA of the CDR3 is TGCGCCAGCAGCCCCACCACTGTCTACGAGCAGTACTTC. This encodes CASSPTTVYEQYF.

This clone has a handful of counts. The chain employs TRBV2 and TRBJ1-1; TRBD1 is a possible D gene (6 bases). V lost 10 bases and J lost 3, with 15 bases in between. Germline V gene sequence: CDR1 SNHLY, CDR2 FYNNEI. This CDR3 has 13 amino acids. CDR3 region: CANKFAGDTEAFF. The CDR3 DNA follows: TGTGCCAACAAATTCGCAGGGGACACTGAAGCTTTCTTT.

The genes are TRBV19 and TRBJ2-1; no clear D gene. The CDR3 totals 13 residues. Germline V gene lookup returns CDR1 LNHDA and CDR2 SQIVND (reference sequence). V lost 3 bases and J 3 bases, leaving 6 bases between the germline ends. This CDR3 reads CASSMGSYNEQFF. The CDR3, as DNA: TGTGCCAGTAGTATGGGCAGCTACAATGAGCAGTTCTTC.

The CDR3 protein is CASGPGMNTEAFF. The CDR3 nucleotides are TGTGCCAGTGGCCCGGGGATGAACACTGAAGCTTTCTTT. The V call is TRBV19, the J call TRBJ1-1; D not resolved. The length of the CDR3 is 13 residues. Trimming left V 8 bases short and J 0 bases short, with 10 bases between. Per the germline V gene, CDR1 is LNHDA and CDR2 is SQIVND (reference sequence).

The chain joins TRBV19 to TRBJ1-4; D possibly corresponds to TRBD1 (6 bases). This CDR3 has 15 amino acids. V gave up 5 bases and J gave up 8 bases, with 18 bases separating them. The germline V gene encodes CDR1 LNHDA and CDR2 SQIVND (reference sequence). The CDR3 sequence: CASSGGRGQGEKLFF. Here the CDR3 DNA reads TGTGCCAGTAGTGGAGGCAGGGGTCAGGGAGAAAAACTGTTTTTT.

This rearrangement joins TRBV19 to TRBJ1-6, with D perhaps matching TRBD1 (5 bases). Germline-derived CDR1 and CDR2 are LNHDA and SQIVND (reference sequence). CDR3 size: 13 residues. V was clipped by 3 bases and J by 15 bases, with 15 bases between them. CDR3: CASSILGPGHLHF. DNA for the CDR3: TGTGCCAGTAGTATCCTTGGACCCGGACACCTCCACTTT. Full variable domain (remainder filled in from reference TRBV19 and TRBJ1-6): DGGITQSPKYLFRKEGQNVTLSCEQNLNHDAMYWYRQDPGQGLRLIYYSQIVNDFQKGDIAEGYSVSREKKESFPLTVTSAQKNPTAFYLCASSILGPGHLHFGNGTRLTVT.

The V gene is TRBV7-2, the J gene TRBJ2-2; perhaps TRBD1 as D (6 bases). The germline V gene has CDR1 SGHTA and CDR2 FQGNSA. Trimming took off 1 base at V and 4 bases at J, with 10 bases between the two ends. CDR3 size: 15 residues. The CDR3 DNA sequence: TGTGCCAGCAGCTTAGGCGTAGGGGGCACCGGGGAGCTGTTTTTT. This codes for CASSLGVGGTGELFF. Filled out from reference TRBV7-2 and TRBJ2-2, the complete variable domain reads GAGVSQSPSNKVTEKGKDVELRCDPISGHTALYWYRQSLGQGLEFLIYFQGNSAPDKSGLPSDRFSAERTGGSVSTLTIQRTQQEDSAVYLCASSLGVGGTGELFFGEGSRLTVL.

This clone was observed a few times. The chain couples TRBV7-9 to TRBJ1-1; 9 bases are shared with TRBD1. The V gene end was trimmed by 5 bases and the J gene end by 1 base; junction bases not matched to a gene: 2. Germline-derived CDR1 and CDR2 are SEHNR and FQNEAQ (reference sequence). CDR3 length: 14 residues. The CDR3 loop reads CASSRGQGNTEAFF. The CDR3, as DNA: TGTGCCAGCAGCAGGGGACAGGGGAACACTGAAGCTTTCTTT.